A single sample is the source of the 30 T cell receptor beta chains below, sequenced in a study of CXCR3-negative and CXCR3-positive naive CD8 T cells. Libraries of TRB cDNA were made by 5' RACE and carried UMIs. From the 5' RACE reads, TCRdb lists one entry per CDR3 protein and no DNA. In all, the sample yields about 41,000 distinct CDR3 sequences. Material: naive CXCR3- CD8+ T cells from blood. The subset denotes: CD45RO-CCR7+CD27+CD95- naive CD8+ T cells lacking CXCR3 (TNR3-). The receptors stem from a human donor in good health. Some clones in this sample may be carry-over from other donors' samples.

The rearrangement links TRBV28 to TRBJ1-2; TCRdb names TRBD1, which stays unverified in the absence of DNA. This CDR3 is built from 12 residues. Germline V gene data show CDR1 as MDHEN and CDR2 as SYDVKM. CDR3: CASSPPLYGYTF.

The chain employs TRBV2 and TRBJ1-1. The CDR3 has 13 residues. Looked up from germline, CDR1 is SNHLY and CDR2 is FYNNEI. CDR3 sequence: CASRRSRNAEAFF.

The V and J genes are TRBV5-1 and TRBJ2-7; as DNA is missing, the TRBD1 call by TCRdb cannot be tested. CDR1 and CDR2 from the germline V gene are SGHRS and YFSETQ. This CDR3 has 14 amino acids. CDR3 amino acids: CASSLGQGSYEQYF.

The V call is TRBV7-9, the J call TRBJ1-6. Germline loops: CDR1 SEHNR, CDR2 FQNEAQ (reference sequence). The length of the CDR3 is 12 residues. CDR3 in amino acids: CASSPTDLTLHF.

This clonotype is classed as medium-sized by frequency. Here the CDR3 reads CASSTQRDRGSETQYF. The rearrangement joins TRBV6-2 or TRBV6-3 to TRBJ2-5; TCRdb's D gene call, TRBD1, goes unchecked for lack of DNA. Germline CDR1 is MNHEY and CDR2 is SVGEGT. The CDR3 covers 16 residues.

The J gene is TRBJ2-7, the V gene TRBV27; TCRdb designates TRBD2, a call that cannot be tested without DNA. Germline V CDR1 and CDR2: MNHEY, SMNVEV (reference sequence). This CDR3 is built from 15 residues. The CDR3 spells CASSLGLESSYEQYF.

Judged by frequency, this clonotype is medium-sized. This chain uses TRBV4-3 with TRBJ1-2; TCRdb lists TRBD1, though no DNA is available to test this call. The CDR3 contains 15 residues. Germline V gene sequence: CDR1 LGHNA, CDR2 YSLEER. The CDR3 is CASSQDGGGSYGYTF.

The chain uses TRBV6-6 and TRBJ1-1; TCRdb's assignment of TRBD1 cannot be checked, as there is no DNA. The length of the CDR3 is 15 residues. The V gene's germline CDR1 is MNHNY and CDR2 SVGAGI (reference sequence). The CDR3 sequence: CASSYSGQGYTEAFF.

The CDR3 sequence is CASSLGTGANVLTF. This rearrangement joins TRBV7-6 to TRBJ2-6. Germline CDR1 is SGHVS and CDR2 is FNYEAQ. The CDR3 has 14 residues.

The genes are TRBV5-4 and TRBJ2-3; with no DNA, the TCRdb D assignment of TRBD2 cannot be verified. The CDR3 runs to 12 residues. Germline V gene data show CDR1 as SGHNT and CDR2 as YYREEE (reference sequence). CDR3 sequence: CASSLIADTQYF.

The chain joins TRBV7-9 to TRBJ2-7. CDR3 length equals 14 residues. Germline CDR1 SEHNR, CDR2 FQNEAQ (reference sequence). The CDR3 reads CASSRREGLYEQYF.

The V call is TRBV29-1, the J call TRBJ2-7; the TCRdb call, TRBD1, lacks DNA for checking. Germline values: CDR1 SQVTM, CDR2 ANQGSEA. This CDR3 has 13 residues. CDR3 in amino acids: CSGRTPQGYEQYF.

This chain's CDR3 is CASSQDGSWYNEQFF. The chain has TRBV4-3 and TRBJ2-1. This CDR3 region has 15 residues. CDR1 and CDR2 (germline): LGHNA, YSLEER.

The rearrangement uses TRBV6-2 or TRBV6-3 and TRBJ2-1. CDR3 size: 12 residues. Germline CDR1 reads MNHEY; CDR2 reads SVGEGT. The CDR3 sequence: CASSYLLFEQFF.

The chain recombines TRBV29-1 with TRBJ2-3; TCRdb's assignment of TRBD1 cannot be checked, as there is no DNA. The CDR3 extends over 14 amino acids. Germline CDR1 is SQVTM and CDR2 is ANQGSEA. This CDR3 reads CSVALGDGTDTQYF.

The chain links TRBV6-1 to TRBJ1-2; TCRdb's D call of TRBD1 is untestable without DNA. Germline CDR1 reads MNHNS; CDR2 reads SASEGT. The CDR3 loop spans 17 amino acids. CDR3 protein: CASRGQGAPRRGYGYTF.

The chain recombines TRBV5-1 with TRBJ2-7; TCRdb names TRBD1, which stays unverified in the absence of DNA. The CDR3 sequence is 13 residues long. Germline V gene sequence: CDR1 SGHRS, CDR2 YFSETQ. CDR3 protein: CASSLTGVYEQYF.

The rearrangement uses TRBV7-2 and TRBJ2-5; TCRdb's assignment of TRBD1 cannot be checked, as there is no DNA. Germline loops: CDR1 SGHTA, CDR2 FQGNSA. This CDR3 region has 14 residues. The chain's CDR3 is CASSGQGYQETQYF.

The genes are TRBV12-3 or TRBV12-4 and TRBJ1-1; without DNA, the TCRdb call of TRBD1 cannot be checked. The CDR3 is 16 amino acids. The CDR3 here is CASRPTGGIMNTEAFF.

The chain has TRBV6-4 and TRBJ2-1; TCRdb designates TRBD2, a call that cannot be tested without DNA. The length of the CDR3 is 16 residues. Germline-derived CDR1 and CDR2 are MRHNA and SNTAGT. CDR3 protein: CASSDSGSGEVGEQFF.

The CDR3 reads CASKDPGTSQYEQYF. This chain links TRBV6-2 or TRBV6-3 with TRBJ2-7; TCRdb indicates TRBD2, and absent DNA this call remains unverified. Germline V gene sequence: CDR1 MNHEY, CDR2 SVGEGT. The CDR3 has 15 residues.

The rearrangement joins TRBV7-9 to TRBJ1-1. Germline CDR1 reads SEHNR; CDR2 reads FQNEAQ (reference sequence). This CDR3 contains 16 residues. CDR3 sequence reads: CASSSPPRDRNTEAFF. Drawing the rest from reference TRBV7-9 and TRBJ1-1, the complete variable domain is DTGVSQNPRHKITKRGQNVTFRCDPISEHNRLYWYRQTLGQGPEFLTYFQNEAQLEKSRLLSDRFSAERPKGSFSTLEIQRTEQGDSAMYLCASSSPPRDRNTEAFFGQGTRLTVV.

The CDR3 spells CASSRQGGTGELFF. The chain uses TRBV18 and TRBJ2-2; TCRdb designates TRBD2, a call that cannot be tested without DNA. Germline loops: CDR1 KGHSH, CDR2 LQKENI. CDR3 length: 14 residues.

The chain uses TRBV7-9 and TRBJ2-2; TCRdb picks TRBD2, but there is no DNA to check that call. Germline CDR1 reads SEHNR; CDR2 reads FQNEAQ (reference sequence). This CDR3 has 17 amino acids. CDR3 region: CASADSIGGPGTGELFF.

The chain uses TRBV6-2 or TRBV6-3 and TRBJ2-5. The CDR3 runs to 11 residues. Germline CDR1 is MNHEY and CDR2 is SVGEGT. The CDR3 is CASSSIETQYF.

J is TRBJ2-1 and V is TRBV4-1; TCRdb lists TRBD2, though no DNA is available to test this call. The germline CDR1 and CDR2 sequences are MGHRA and YSYEKL. The length of the CDR3 is 15 residues. This CDR3 reads CASSPVAGEYNEQFF.

This clonotype registers medium-sized by frequency. The chain combines TRBV23-1 with TRBJ2-4; TCRdb returns TRBD1, unconfirmable since there is no DNA. TRBV23-1 counts as an open reading frame of uncertain function. The CDR3 totals 17 residues. The CDR3 protein is CASSQPFPDGAKNIQYF.

The genes are TRBV20-1 and TRBJ1-6. The germline V gene encodes CDR1 DFQATT and CDR2 SNEGSKA (reference sequence). The length of the CDR3 is 18 residues. The CDR3: CSARDIGDGEGFNSPLHF.

The rearrangement links TRBV12-3 or TRBV12-4 to TRBJ1-1; the D call from TCRdb, TRBD1, cannot be confirmed without DNA. This CDR3 is built from 13 residues. The CDR3 sequence is CASSLAGTAEAFF.

This chain uses TRBV14 with TRBJ2-1. Germline V gene sequence: CDR1 SGHDN, CDR2 FVKESK. The CDR3 sequence is 17 residues long. CDR3: CASSQEFYLQVYNEQFF.